This T cell receptor (beta chain) was obtained from a study of OX40 agonist ivuxolimab in advanced cancers. Blood sampling was done at baseline, cycle 4 day 1, and cycle 7 day 1. Method: immunoSEQ multiplex PCR; TCRdb's copy keeps in-frame clones and lacks some. The table records 50,000 to 65,000 clones, 80% to 90% of them present only once. The V and J ends lost 0 bases and 3 bases respectively, with 17 bases between them. This CDR3 has 17 amino acids. Germline V gene sequence: CDR1 SGHDN, CDR2 FVKESK. The receptor's source is an adult with an advanced solid tumor such as melanoma, head and neck, liver or kidney cancer. This specimen was CD4+ or CD8+ T cells sorted from blood, taken in a trial of the OX40 agonist ivuxolimab. The chain has TRBV14 and TRBJ1-1, with D possibly TRBD1 on 6 matching bases. CDR3 residues: CASSQDEGGGVYTEAFF. Here the CDR3 DNA reads TGTGCCAGCAGCCAAGACGAGGGAGGGGGTGTGTACACTGAAGCTTTCTTT.